This entry concerns a single T cell receptor (beta chain). Its antigen is unidentified. Per germline, CDR1 SGHVS and CDR2 FNYEAQ. Germline trimming cut 5 bases from V and 10 bases from J; bases unmatched to any gene: 8. The CDR3 length is 13 residues. The sample comes from a study of post-analysis software for immune sequencing data. The wider study: Multiple sclerosis in the patients followed relapsing-remitting, secondary progressive and progressive-relapsing courses. Study outcomes and limitations: TRBV5-6, TRBV5-1 and TRBV20-1 belonged to a set of about five TRBV segments that were more frequent in patients than controls. Strong co-clustering by F measure was evident for samples that had been prepared in the same batch. Compared against controls, patients with multiple sclerosis displayed significantly lower normalized Chao1 diversity.

The TCR beta cDNA libraries contained unique molecular identifiers. cDNA molecules numbering around 450,000 came from roughly 1 to 10 million T cells. TCRdb reprocessed the PCR reads with MiXCR, giving one entry per CDR3 protein. The table records fewer than 700,000 distinct CDR3 sequences, roughly 40% of them present only once. The sample comprised blood. J is TRBJ2-3 and V is TRBV7-6; 8 bases fit TRBD2. This receptor was identified in a girl aged 10 to 17 with multiple sclerosis. CDR3 residues: CASSQQRGWAQYF. CDR3 bases: TGTGCCAGCAGCCAACAGCGGGGGTGGGCGCAGTATTTT. Combining the CDR3 with reference TRBV7-6 and TRBJ2-3 gives the whole variable domain GAGVSQSPRYKVTKRGQDVALRCDPISGHVSLYWYRQALGQGPEFLTYFNYEAQQDKSGLPNDRFSAERPEGSISTLTIQRTEQRDSAMYRCASSQQRGWAQYFGPGTRLTVL.